Following are 6 T cell receptor beta chains from one sample sequenced in a study of blood T cell repertoires in COVID-19. Sequencing was performed with immunoSEQ multiplex PCR; in TCRdb, only in-frame clones are kept and a portion is missing. The sample shows 200,000 to 300,000 clones, approximately 89% of them seen only once. The sample consisted of peripheral blood. These receptors all stem from a woman in her thirties with COVID-19, enrolled during active disease.

The rearrangement joins TRBV25-1 to TRBJ2-5; tentative D call: TRBD2 (6 bases). Trimming shortened V by 8 bases and J by 4 bases, and 17 bases separated the two germline ends. CDR3 length: 14 residues. Germline V gene sequence: CDR1 MGHDK, CDR2 SYGVNS. The CDR3 is CASSQEGRTETQYF. CDR3 sequence (DNA): TGTGCCAGCTCACAGGAGGGCAGAACAGAGACCCAGTACTTC.

This chain joins TRBV7-9 and TRBJ1-1; 7 nucleotides align to TRBD1. The germline CDR1 and CDR2 sequences are SEHNR and FQNEAQ (reference sequence). V trimming: 5 bases; J trimming: 3 bases; junction bases outside the gene matches: 9. There are 15 residues in the CDR3. The CDR3 reads CASSLLTGDDTEAFF. The CDR3 DNA follows: TGTGCCAGCAGCCTTCTAACAGGGGATGACACTGAAGCTTTCTTT. The full variable domain, its missing parts supplied by reference TRBV7-9 and TRBJ1-1, is DTGVSQNPRHKITKRGQNVTFRCDPISEHNRLYWYRQTLGQGPEFLTYFQNEAQLEKSRLLSDRFSAERPKGSFSTLEIQRTEQGDSAMYLCASSLLTGDDTEAFFGQGTRLTVV.

The gene calls are TRBV7-9 and TRBJ2-7, with D unclear. CDR1 is SEHNR and CDR2 is FQNEAQ in the germline V gene (reference sequence). This CDR3 is built from 14 residues. Trimming pared 5 bases from V and 1 base from J, leaving 12 bases between. DNA for the CDR3: TGTGCCAGCAGCCCGCGAGATAAGTCCTACGAGCAGTACTTC. Protein sequence: CASSPRDKSYEQYF.

The chain links TRBV5-8 to TRBJ2-5, with TRBD2 as a possible D gene (6 bases). Trimming took 5 bases from V and 3 from J, leaving 32 bases between them. Looked up from germline, CDR1 is SGHTS and CDR2 is YDEGEE. The CDR3 loop spans 20 amino acids. The CDR3 nucleotides are TGTGCCAGCAGGCGATACGACGGTGATATGCCGGGGGTAGGGAAAGAGACCCAGTACTTC. Amino acid sequence: CASRRYDGDMPGVGKETQYF.

The J gene is TRBJ1-3, the V gene TRBV5-5; a weak D match, TRBD1 (5 bases). V gave up 0 bases and J gave up 0 bases, with 7 bases separating them. CDR3 size: 15 residues. Germline V gives CDR1 SGHKS, CDR2 YYEKEE (reference sequence). The CDR3 bases are TGTGCCAGCAGCTTGGGACAGAGCTCTGGAAACACCATATATTTT. It codes for CASSLGQSSGNTIYF.

This chain joins TRBV10-3 and TRBJ2-1, with 8 bases fitting TRBD1. The junction had 8 bases not matched to a gene; V was cut back by 11 bases and J by 2 bases. CDR1 ENHRY and CDR2 SYGVKD come from the germline V gene. The CDR3 length is 14 residues. For the CDR3, the DNA is TGTGCCTTCTCAGGGGGCGGGCCCTACAATGAGCAGTTCTTC. Protein product: CAFSGGGPYNEQFF.